A single TCR beta chain is shown here with its context. Its cognate antigen is unknown. The record originates from a study of T cells in Graves' hyperthyroidism and ophthalmopathy. The study, taken as a whole, reports: Most thyroid clonotypes with frequency above 0.001 were detected in blood. A model of 13 V-J features distinguished ophthalmopathy from stable hyperthyroidism.

V lost 9 bases, J lost 4 bases, and 7 bases stayed unmatched. From germline, CDR1 is MGHDK and CDR2 SYGVNS. The CDR3 is made up of 13 amino acids. Amplification targeted TCR beta CDR3 regions from RNA transcripts. HTBI primers were the set used in a first-round RT-PCR of the TCR CDR3. TCRdb re-called the multiplex PCR reads with MiXCR, one entry per CDR3 protein. The sample holds hundreds of thousands of distinct CDR3 sequences; 40% to 55% are singletons and the top ten take 8% to 8.5%. Criteria for exclusion of patients were uncontrolled infection, other autoimmune disease, pregnancy or lactation. This receptor was taken from a woman under 30 with Graves' hyperthyroidism. The source material was peripheral blood or thyroid tissue (not recorded which). V usage is TRBV25-1 and J usage is TRBJ1-2; 8 nucleotides line up with TRBD1. The CDR3 DNA sequence: TGTGCCAGTCTCCGGACAGGGAGCTATGGCTACACCTTC. The encoded protein is CASLRTGSYGYTF.